Below, one T cell receptor beta chain is given with its context. The data were obtained in a study of T cell responses to AZD1222 COVID-19 vaccine. The ends lost 4 bases at V and 7 bases at J; junction bases unmatched: 17. Germline CDR1 reads SEHNR; CDR2 reads FQNEAQ (reference sequence). This CDR3 region has 17 residues. Only in-frame clones appear in the TCRdb table, and some are missing; sequencing was by immunoSEQ multiplex PCR. Altogether 130,000 or so clones are present, around 94% being singletons, with the ten largest covering around 7%. This chain uses TRBV7-9 with TRBJ2-3; 7 bases are a match to TRBD1. The TCR sequence derives from an adult in good health. Sequencing was performed on peripheral blood, taken on day 0 of AZD1222 vaccination. This chain's CDR3 is CASSSAPRTGRVHTQYF. The CDR3, as DNA: TGTGCCAGCAGCTCCGCGCCCCGGACAGGTAGGGTACATACGCAGTATTTT.